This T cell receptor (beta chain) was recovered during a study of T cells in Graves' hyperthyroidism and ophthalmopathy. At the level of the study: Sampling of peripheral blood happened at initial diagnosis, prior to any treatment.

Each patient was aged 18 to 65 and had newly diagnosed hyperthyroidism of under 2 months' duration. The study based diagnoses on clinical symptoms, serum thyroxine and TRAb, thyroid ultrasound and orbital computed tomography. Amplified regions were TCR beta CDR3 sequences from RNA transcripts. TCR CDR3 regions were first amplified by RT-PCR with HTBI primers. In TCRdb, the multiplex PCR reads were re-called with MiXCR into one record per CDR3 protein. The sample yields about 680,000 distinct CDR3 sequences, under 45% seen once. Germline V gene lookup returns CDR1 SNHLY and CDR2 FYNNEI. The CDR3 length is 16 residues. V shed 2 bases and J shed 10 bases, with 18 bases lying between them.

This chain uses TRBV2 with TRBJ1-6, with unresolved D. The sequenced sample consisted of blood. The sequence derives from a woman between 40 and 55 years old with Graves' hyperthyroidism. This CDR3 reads CASSETAAGGKSPLHF. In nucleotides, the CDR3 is TGTGCCAGCAGTGAAACGGCGGCTGGAGGAAAATCACCCCTCCACTTT.